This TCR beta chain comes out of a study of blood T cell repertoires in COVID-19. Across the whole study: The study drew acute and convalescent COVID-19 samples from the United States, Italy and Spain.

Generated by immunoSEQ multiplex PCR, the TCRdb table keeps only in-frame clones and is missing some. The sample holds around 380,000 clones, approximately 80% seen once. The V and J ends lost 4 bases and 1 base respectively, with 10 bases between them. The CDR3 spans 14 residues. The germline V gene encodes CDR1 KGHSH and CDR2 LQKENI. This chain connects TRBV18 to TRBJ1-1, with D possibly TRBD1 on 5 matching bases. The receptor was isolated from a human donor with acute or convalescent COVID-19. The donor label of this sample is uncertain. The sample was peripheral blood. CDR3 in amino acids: CASSQLQENTEAFF. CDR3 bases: TGTGCCAGCTCACAGCTACAGGAGAACACTGAAGCTTTCTTT.